The 25 T cell receptor beta chains below were found in one sample sequenced in a study of identical twins. TCRdb ran MiXCR on the 5' RACE reads and lists one entry per CDR3 protein. The sample holds some 570,000 distinct CDR3 sequences, approximately 20% seen once. These data are also associated with another study on yellow fever vaccine responses in identical twins.

Input material: CD4+ T cells sorted from blood. The receptor set was obtained from a woman in her late teens or twenties in good health.

This clonotype was observed many times. CDR3 protein: CASSLAAAHQYF. As DNA, the CDR3 is TGTGCCAGCAGCTTAGCGGCGGCCCATCAGTACTTC. V and J are TRBV7-9 and TRBJ2-7; D remains unclear. Germline-derived CDR1 and CDR2 are SEHNR and FQNEAQ (reference sequence). This CDR3 spans 12 amino acids. Trimming removed 0 bases from V and 10 bases from J, with 10 bases in between. The full variable domain, rest sourced from reference TRBV7-9 and TRBJ2-7, is DTGVSQNPRHKITKRGQNVTFRCDPISEHNRLYWYRQTLGQGPEFLTYFQNEAQLEKSRLLSDRFSAERPKGSFSTLEIQRTEQGDSAMYLCASSLAAAHQYFGPGTRLTVT.

CDR3: CASRYSATTLTDTQYF. For the CDR3, the DNA is TGTGCCAGCAGGTACTCGGCCACGACTCTCACAGATACGCAGTATTTT. The chain employs TRBV7-9 and TRBJ2-3; the D is unclear. CDR1 is SEHNR, CDR2 FQNEAQ, per germline (reference sequence). CDR3 length: 16 residues. Deletions cut 6 bases from V and 2 bases from J, with 18 bases between.

This clonotype occurred many times. The chain employs TRBV7-8 and TRBJ2-3; no clear D gene. V was pared by 2 bases and J by 0 bases, with 6 bases between. The CDR3 sequence is 14 residues long. Per the germline V gene, CDR1 is SGHVS and CDR2 is FQNEAQ. The CDR3 loop is CASSLLDSTDTQYF. CDR3 sequence (DNA): TGTGCCAGCAGCTTATTGGATAGCACAGATACGCAGTATTTT.

This clonotype came up a few times. V gene TRBV12-3 or TRBV12-4 combines with J gene TRBJ2-7, with D possibly matching TRBD1 (6 bases). The ends were cut back, 6 bases at V and 3 bases at J, with 15 bases in the middle. This CDR3 comprises 14 residues. The CDR3 DNA follows: TGTGCCAGCAGCTATCAGGGGTTCAGCTACGAGCAGTACTTC. Translated: CASSYQGFSYEQYF.

There are a few counts of this clonotype. The chain joins TRBV15 to TRBJ2-7, with a weak D call TRBD1 (6 bases). The CDR3 has 14 amino acids. Germline lookup yields CDR1 LNHNV and CDR2 YYDKDF (reference sequence). The ends were cut back, 1 base at V and 5 bases at J, with 12 bases in the middle. Here the CDR3 DNA reads TGTGCCACCAGCAGAGGCACACAGGGTGACGAGCAGTACTTC. Its translation is CATSRGTQGDEQYF.

In this sample, this clonotype turned up a few times. This chain connects TRBV3-1 to TRBJ2-7, with TRBD2 matching 7 bases. CDR1 is LGHDT, CDR2 YNNKEL, per germline (reference sequence). The CDR3 spans 12 residues. The V gene end was trimmed by 3 bases and the J gene end by 6 bases; junction bases not matched to a gene: 2. As DNA, the CDR3 is TGTGCCAGCAGCCAGGGACTAATCGAGCAGTACTTC. Translation: CASSQGLIEQYF.

This clonotype has more than one count but fewer than ten. V gene TRBV7-2 combines with J gene TRBJ2-1, with 14 bases matching TRBD2. This CDR3 is built from 17 residues. The J segment lost 9 bases and the V segment lost 5 bases, leaving 12 bases of the junction unmatched. Germline values: CDR1 SGHTA, CDR2 FQGNSA. The CDR3 loop reads CASSPTGTSGRRGEQFF. In DNA form, the CDR3 reads TGTGCCAGCAGCCCAACCGGGACTAGCGGGAGAAGGGGTGAGCAGTTCTTC.

This clonotype has only a few counts. The rearrangement links TRBV7-9 to TRBJ2-1; maybe TRBD2 (6 bases). This CDR3 comprises 15 residues. Germline CDR1 is SEHNR and CDR2 is FQNEAQ (reference sequence). V shed 11 bases and J shed 2 bases, with 19 bases lying between them. In DNA, the CDR3 is TGTGCCTGCGCGCGCGGGATAGCTGCCTACAATGAGCAGTTCTTC. This encodes CACARGIAAYNEQFF.

The chain combines TRBV7-9 with TRBJ2-5; 10 nucleotides agree with TRBD2. The CDR3 extends over 14 amino acids. Germline V lookup: CDR1 SEHNR, CDR2 FQNEAQ (reference sequence). With V trimmed by 4 bases and J by 3 bases, 2 bases remained unmatched. CDR3 DNA sequence: TGTGCCAGCAGCTCCAGCGGGGGGGAAGAGACCCAGTACTTC. Its protein product is CASSSSGGEETQYF.

The chain employs TRBV5-1 and TRBJ2-1, with D possibly being TRBD1 (6 bases). The CDR3 is made up of 15 amino acids. CDR1 SGHRS and CDR2 YFSETQ come from the germline V gene. Trimming stripped 4 bases from V and 1 base from J, with 12 bases between. CDR3 protein: CASSAGQPSYNEQFF. CDR3 DNA sequence: TGCGCCAGCAGCGCCGGACAGCCGTCCTACAATGAGCAGTTCTTC.

The CDR3 reads CASSKDSTSGNLAEQFF. The CDR3 DNA sequence: TGTGCCAGCAGCAAAGATTCGACTAGCGGGAATCTGGCTGAGCAGTTCTTC. J is TRBJ2-1 and V is TRBV21-1; the D call in the table, TRBD2, was not verified against the DNA. TRBV21-1 is noted as a pseudogene. The CDR3 is 17 amino acids.

This clonotype was recorded a few times. The chain joins TRBV11-3 to TRBJ2-2; weak D call: TRBD2 (6 bases). The CDR3 length is 15 residues. Trimming left V 3 bases short and J 5 bases short, with 13 bases between. Germline-derived CDR1 and CDR2 are SGHNT and YENEEA. In DNA form, the CDR3 reads TGTGCCAGCAGCTTTGGCGGGGAAATGACCGGGGAGCTGTTTTTT. Translating it yields CASSFGGEMTGELFF.

The chain has TRBV28 and TRBJ2-1, with 8 bases matching TRBD2. This CDR3 contains 18 residues. Germline-derived CDR1 and CDR2 are MDHEN and SYDVKM. Germline trimming cut 4 bases from V and 1 base from J; bases unmatched to any gene: 12. Here the CDR3 reads CASSSNPGAGASYNEQFF. CDR3 sequence (DNA): TGTGCCAGCAGTTCCAACCCCGGAGCGGGAGCGTCCTACAATGAGCAGTTCTTC. Drawing the rest from reference TRBV28 and TRBJ2-1, the complete variable domain is DVKVTQSSRYLVKRTGEKVFLECVQDMDHENMFWYRQDPGLGLRLIYFSYDVKMKEKGDIPEGYSVSREKKERFSLILESASTNQTSMYLCASSSNPGAGASYNEQFFGPGTRLTVL.

This clonotype was seen more than once but under ten times. The chain recombines TRBV9 with TRBJ2-7, with D possibly TRBD1 on 6 matching bases. Germline lookup yields CDR1 SGDLS and CDR2 YYNGEE. The V end was cut by 3 bases, the J end by 1 base, with 17 bases between. This CDR3 is 16 amino acids long. For the CDR3, the DNA is TGTGCCAGCAGCGGAGGAGCAGGGGTGGGATCCTACGAGCAGTACTTC. It encodes CASSGGAGVGSYEQYF.

This clonotype occurred a few times. The chain carries TRBV20-1 and TRBJ2-2; 7 nucleotides line up with TRBD1. Germline loops: CDR1 DFQATT, CDR2 SNEGSKA (reference sequence). This CDR3 has 15 amino acids. After removal of 5 bases from V and 0 bases from J, the junction contained 6 bases not matched to a gene. Here the CDR3 DNA reads TGCAGTGCTCGAGGACAGGTGCCGAACACCGGGGAGCTGTTTTTT. Protein sequence: CSARGQVPNTGELFF.

V is TRBV2 and J is TRBJ1-3; no clear D. Per germline, CDR1 SNHLY and CDR2 FYNNEI. The CDR3 extends over 13 amino acids. Trimming removed 5 bases at V and 2 bases at J, with 7 bases between. The CDR3 loop is CASSYFPGNTIYF. CDR3 DNA: TGTGCCAGCAGTTATTTCCCTGGAAACACCATATATTTT.

The CDR3: CASSLNREYTGELFF. CDR3 in DNA: TGCGCCAGCAGCCTAAACAGGGAGTACACCGGGGAGCTGTTTTTT. The chain carries TRBV5-1 and TRBJ2-2, with D possibly being TRBD1 (6 bases). V gave up 4 bases and J gave up 3 bases, with 13 bases separating them. CDR3 length equals 15 residues. Looked up from germline, CDR1 is SGHRS and CDR2 is YFSETQ.

A few counts support this clonotype. The rearrangement joins TRBV5-1 to TRBJ2-5; 7 bases match TRBD2. CDR3 length equals 14 residues. V shed 4 bases, J shed 1 base, and the junction held 4 bases outside the gene matches. In germline, CDR1 is SGHRS, CDR2 YFSETQ. Written as DNA, the CDR3 is TGCGCCAGCAGCGGGTCGGGGGGCCAAGAGACCCAGTACTTC. Amino acids: CASSGSGGQETQYF.

The chain is built from TRBV12-3 or TRBV12-4 and TRBJ1-2; D is unresolved. Between the trimmed V and J ends, which lost 4 bases and 8 bases, there was a span of 11 bases. The CDR3 consists of 12 residues. The CDR3 protein is CASSWEGRGYTF. Here the CDR3 DNA reads TGTGCCAGCAGTTGGGAAGGCCGGGGCTACACCTTC.

The J gene is TRBJ2-1, the V gene TRBV20-1; 8 bases are shared with TRBD2. This CDR3 is built from 18 residues. CDR1 and CDR2 from the germline V gene are DFQATT and SNEGSKA (reference sequence). J lost 0 bases, V lost 3 bases, and 13 bases had no gene match. CDR3 sequence reads: CSASDAGGIKSSYNEQFF. The DNA for the CDR3 is TGCAGTGCTAGTGATGCGGGGGGTATTAAAAGCTCCTACAATGAGCAGTTCTTC.

In this sample, this clonotype turned up a few times. Its ends do not fully match the called genes, so a read error is possible. The chain carries TRBV12-5 and TRBJ2-1, with 8 bases aligning to TRBD2. This CDR3 has 11 amino acids. CDR1 and CDR2 from the germline V gene are LGHNT and FRNRAP. CDR3 DNA: TGTGCTAGTGGACCCAGCGGGAGCGGGGTCTTC. Translating gives CASGPSGSGVF.

The genes are TRBV5-1 and TRBJ2-7; 8 bases are a match to TRBD1. With 7 bases clipped from V and 0 bases from J, the junction kept 9 bases outside the gene matches. Germline loops: CDR1 SGHRS, CDR2 YFSETQ. This CDR3 is 15 amino acids long. DNA of the CDR3: TGCGCCAGCTCCACGGACAGGGCCCCCTCCTACGAGCAGTACTTC. Translation: CASSTDRAPSYEQYF.

In its sample, this clonotype was seen a few times. This rearrangement joins TRBV6-5 to TRBJ2-3; 12 nucleotides line up with TRBD2. Germline CDR1 is MNHEY and CDR2 is SVGAGI. The CDR3 is 17 amino acids. V shed 2 bases, J shed 5 bases, and the junction held 8 bases outside the gene matches. CDR3 sequence reads: CASSYRLAGDSGDTQYF. The CDR3 DNA is TGTGCCAGCAGTTACCGACTAGCGGGAGATTCCGGAGATACGCAGTATTTT.

In this sample, this clonotype turned up a few times. The chain uses TRBV12-3 or TRBV12-4 and TRBJ1-1, with D unclear. The CDR3 contains 11 residues. The ends were cut back, 7 bases at V and 0 bases at J, with 3 bases in the middle. The CDR3 here is CASTVNTEAFF. CDR3 nucleotides: TGTGCCAGCACGGTGAACACTGAAGCTTTCTTT.

The V call is TRBV28, the J call TRBJ2-2, with 8 bases matching TRBD2. Germline V gene data show CDR1 as MDHEN and CDR2 as SYDVKM. The CDR3 is 14 residues long. After removal of 9 bases from V and 3 bases from J, the junction contained 6 bases not matched to a gene. CDR3 in amino acids: CASAGGLYTGELFF. The DNA of the CDR3 is TGTGCCAGTGCGGGGGGATTATACACCGGGGAGCTGTTTTTT.